These T cell receptor beta chains were read from a single sample in a study of cytomegalovirus exposure and HLA in healthy donors. Produced via immunoSEQ multiplex PCR; TCRdb's table is partial and in-frame only. The data hold approximately 220,000 clones, with approximately 90% observed a single time. The sequencing input was PBMCs. These receptors originate from a woman under 30 in good health and CMV-seronegative. Both conserved end residues are part of each CDR3. A D gene is named only where the DNA matches it firmly. Not every row has a clone size; where given, it reads once, few, many or a size class.

abundance: .; d_gene: TRBD1; j_gene: TRBJ1-2; v_gene: TRBV5-1; CDR3nt: TGCGCCAGCAGGCGGGACAGCCCTAACTATGGCTACACCTTC; CDR3aa: CASRRDSPNYGYTF
abundance: .; d_gene: TRBD1; j_gene: TRBJ1-4; v_gene: TRBV7-8; CDR3nt: TGTGCCAGCAGCTTAGGAGACAGGGGGCAAGGCGAAAAACTGTTTTTT; CDR3aa: CASSLGDRGQGEKLFF
abundance: .; d_gene: .; j_gene: TRBJ2-7; v_gene: TRBV11-2; CDR3nt: TGTGCCAGCAGCAACTTAGGGCAGGGGTTAAATTCCTACGAGCAGTACTTC; CDR3aa: CASSNLGQGLNSYEQYF
abundance: .; d_gene: TRBD1; j_gene: TRBJ2-7; v_gene: TRBV5-4; CDR3nt: TGTGCCAGCAGCTTGGAAAGGACAGGGGTGGGGGAGCAGTACTTC; CDR3aa: CASSLERTGVGEQYF
abundance: .; d_gene: TRBD2; j_gene: TRBJ2-2; v_gene: TRBV28; CDR3nt: TGTGCCAGCAAGCCCCCGGGGCTAGCGGGAGAACCCGGGGAGCTGTTTTTT; CDR3aa: CASKPPGLAGEPGELFF
abundance: .; d_gene: TRBD2; j_gene: TRBJ2-7; v_gene: TRBV6-5; CDR3nt: TGTGCCAGCAGTCCACCGGGACTAGCCTACGAGCAGTACTTC; CDR3aa: CASSPPGLAYEQYF
abundance: .; d_gene: .; j_gene: TRBJ2-7; v_gene: TRBV11-2; CDR3nt: TGTGCCAGCAGCTTAGACGCCTACGAGCAGTACTTC; CDR3aa: CASSLDAYEQYF
abundance: .; d_gene: .; j_gene: TRBJ1-2; v_gene: TRBV30; CDR3nt: TGTGCCTGGTCCCAGAACTATGGCTACACCTTC; CDR3aa: CAWSQNYGYTF
abundance: .; d_gene: TRBD2; j_gene: TRBJ2-7; v_gene: TRBV27; CDR3nt: TGTGCCAGCAGTATTAAGACTAGCGCGTGGAGATGGGAGCAGTACTTC; CDR3aa: CASSIKTSAWRWEQYF
abundance: .; d_gene: .; j_gene: TRBJ2-7; v_gene: TRBV15; CDR3nt: TGTGCCACCAGCAGTGACTCGGGTAGGCAGTACTTC; CDR3aa: CATSSDSGRQYF
abundance: once; d_gene: .; j_gene: TRBJ2-1; v_gene: TRBV6-1; CDR3nt: TGTGCCAGCGAAAAGGGGGAGGGAGGATACAATGAGCAGTTCTTC; CDR3aa: CASEKGEGGYNEQFF
abundance: .; d_gene: TRBD1; j_gene: TRBJ1-5; v_gene: TRBV5-1; CDR3nt: TGCGCCAGCAGCCCCTCTGGACAGGGTTATCAGCCCCAGCATTTT; CDR3aa: CASSPSGQGYQPQHF
abundance: .; d_gene: .; j_gene: TRBJ1-5; v_gene: TRBV5-1; CDR3nt: TGCGCCAGCACCACAGTACCCGGTAACAATCAGCCCCAGCATTTT; CDR3aa: CASTTVPGNNQPQHF
abundance: .; d_gene: .; j_gene: TRBJ2-2; v_gene: TRBV11-2; CDR3nt: TGTGCCAGCAGCTTAGGCTCAGGAAACACCGGGGAGCTGTTTTTT; CDR3aa: CASSLGSGNTGELFF
abundance: .; d_gene: .; j_gene: TRBJ2-7; v_gene: TRBV7-9; CDR3nt: TGTGCCAGCAGCCCCCTAGTGGTTAGCTCCTACGAGCAGTACTTC; CDR3aa: CASSPLVVSSYEQYF
abundance: once; d_gene: TRBD1; j_gene: TRBJ1-2; v_gene: TRBV11-2; CDR3nt: TGTGCCAGCAGCTTAGATCGGGAGGAAGGGGGACAGGGAGGCAACTATGGCTACACCTTC; CDR3aa: CASSLDREEGGQGGNYGYTF
abundance: .; d_gene: .; j_gene: TRBJ1-2; v_gene: TRBV6-6; CDR3nt: TGTGCCAGCACCGAGTCGGACTATGGCTACACCTTC; CDR3aa: CASTESDYGYTF
abundance: once; d_gene: TRBD1; j_gene: TRBJ2-1; v_gene: TRBV10-3; CDR3nt: TGTGCCATCAGTTCAGGGGGCCCCTACAATGAGCAGTTCTTC; CDR3aa: CAISSGGPYNEQFF
abundance: .; d_gene: .; j_gene: TRBJ1-3; v_gene: TRBV6-1; CDR3nt: TGTGCCAGCAGTAAGGAGGACGTTTTTGGAAACACCATATATTTT; CDR3aa: CASSKEDVFGNTIYF
abundance: .; d_gene: TRBD1; j_gene: TRBJ2-7; v_gene: TRBV29-1; CDR3nt: TGCAGCAGCCGGGACAGAGGCTACGAGCAGTACTTC; CDR3aa: CSSRDRGYEQYF
abundance: .; d_gene: .; j_gene: TRBJ2-1; v_gene: TRBV7-3; CDR3nt: TGTGCCAGCAGCCTCACTTCCTACAATGAGCAGTTCTTC; CDR3aa: CASSLTSYNEQFF
abundance: .; d_gene: TRBD1; j_gene: TRBJ2-2; v_gene: TRBV14; CDR3nt: TGTGCCAGCAGCAATAAGAGCGGACAGGGTAAGACCGGGGAGCTGTTTTTT; CDR3aa: CASSNKSGQGKTGELFF
abundance: .; d_gene: .; j_gene: TRBJ1-5; v_gene: TRBV4-1; CDR3nt: TGCGCCAGCAGCCAAGAAAGCGGGATACTCAATCAGCCCCAGCATTTT; CDR3aa: CASSQESGILNQPQHF
abundance: .; d_gene: TRBD2; j_gene: TRBJ2-2; v_gene: TRBV4-1; CDR3nt: TGCGCCAGCAGCCAACCCCCACTCCTCAATATAGCGGGAGGGGACACCGGGGAGCTGTTTTTT; CDR3aa: CASSQPPLLNIAGGDTGELFF
abundance: .; d_gene: TRBD1; j_gene: TRBJ2-1; v_gene: TRBV28; CDR3nt: TGTGCCAGCAGTTTTTCCGGACAGGGGGGCAATGAGCAGTTCTTC; CDR3aa: CASSFSGQGGNEQFF
abundance: .; d_gene: .; j_gene: TRBJ1-1; v_gene: TRBV5-1; CDR3nt: TGCGCCAGCAGCTTGGATTTTGGGGCGCGGAACACTGAAGCTTTCTTT; CDR3aa: CASSLDFGARNTEAFF
abundance: .; d_gene: TRBD1; j_gene: TRBJ1-1; v_gene: TRBV5-1; CDR3nt: TGCGCCAGCAGCCCCCCCGGACAGGTTCTAAACACTGAAGCTTTCTTT; CDR3aa: CASSPPGQVLNTEAFF
abundance: .; d_gene: TRBD2; j_gene: TRBJ2-7; v_gene: TRBV4-2; CDR3nt: TGTGCCAGCAGCCAAGTCGGGGGGGATGGGTCGGACGAGCAGTACTTC; CDR3aa: CASSQVGGDGSDEQYF
abundance: .; d_gene: .; j_gene: TRBJ2-6; v_gene: TRBV11-1; CDR3nt: TGTGCCAGCAGCTTGGGGACATCCCCTGGGGCCAACGTCCTGACTTTC; CDR3aa: CASSLGTSPGANVLTF